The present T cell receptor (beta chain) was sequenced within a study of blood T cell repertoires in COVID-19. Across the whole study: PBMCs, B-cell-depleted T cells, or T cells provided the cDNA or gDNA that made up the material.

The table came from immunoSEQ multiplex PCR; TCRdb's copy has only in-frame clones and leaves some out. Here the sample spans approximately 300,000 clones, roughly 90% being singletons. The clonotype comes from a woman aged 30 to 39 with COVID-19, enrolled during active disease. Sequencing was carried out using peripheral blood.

The CDR3 coding sequence is TGTGCCACCAGCAAACGAGTCGACAATGAGCAGTTCTTC. Its protein is CATSKRVDNEQFF. The chain has TRBV15 and TRBJ2-1; D gene unclear. Trimming pared 4 bases from V and 5 bases from J, leaving 9 bases between. Germline V lookup: CDR1 LNHNV, CDR2 YYDKDF (reference sequence). This CDR3 comprises 13 residues.